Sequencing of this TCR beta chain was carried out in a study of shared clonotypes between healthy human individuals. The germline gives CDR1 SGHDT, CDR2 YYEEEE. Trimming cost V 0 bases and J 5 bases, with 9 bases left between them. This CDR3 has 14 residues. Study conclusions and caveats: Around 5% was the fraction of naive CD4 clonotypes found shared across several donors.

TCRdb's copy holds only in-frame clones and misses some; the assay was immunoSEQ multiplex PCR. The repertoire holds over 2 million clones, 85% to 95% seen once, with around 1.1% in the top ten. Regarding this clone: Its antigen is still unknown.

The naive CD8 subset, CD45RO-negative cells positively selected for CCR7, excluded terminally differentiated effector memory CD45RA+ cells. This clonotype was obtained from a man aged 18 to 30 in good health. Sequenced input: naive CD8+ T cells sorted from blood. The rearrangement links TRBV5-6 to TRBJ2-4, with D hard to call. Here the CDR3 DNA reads TGTGCCAGCAGCTTGGCCCCGTGGGAAAACATTCAGTACTTC. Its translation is CASSLAPWENIQYF.